The 2 T cell receptor beta chains listed next were all sequenced from one sample in a study of post-analysis software for immune sequencing data. Regarding the study as a whole: With TRBV5-6, TRBV5-1 and TRBV20-1 included, roughly five TRBV segments were more frequent in patients than in controls.

TCR beta cDNA libraries included unique molecular identifiers. TCRdb reprocessed the PCR reads via MiXCR and lists one record per CDR3 protein. Of approximately 150,000 distinct CDR3 sequences listed, approximately 31% are singletons. These TCRs are of unknown antigen specificity. The sample comprised blood. The receptors here all came from a girl aged 5-17 years with multiple sclerosis.

This clonotype showed up many times. The chain has TRBV5-1 and TRBJ2-1; no reliable D call. This CDR3 is built from 18 residues. The V gene's germline CDR1 is SGHRS and CDR2 YFSETQ. The V and J ends lost 6 bases and 4 bases respectively, with 26 bases between them. The CDR3 loop reads CASTQRTLGQDRYNEQFF. CDR3 nucleotide sequence: TGCGCCAGCACCCAACGTACGCTCGGGCAGGATCGTTACAATGAGCAGTTCTTC.

This clonotype was seen many times. The chain has TRBV12-3 or TRBV12-4 and TRBJ2-7; 8 positions match TRBD2. The CDR3 loop spans 14 amino acids. V lost 8 bases to trimming and J lost 0 bases; unmatched junction nucleotides: 6. The CDR3 region is CASQETSDSYEQYF. CDR3 in DNA: TGTGCCAGCCAGGAGACTAGCGACTCCTACGAGCAGTACTTC.